These T cell receptor beta chains were read from a single sample in a study of early T cells in non-severe SARS-CoV-2 infection. MiXCR was run by TCRdb on the 5' RACE reads, yielding one entry per CDR3 protein. The table shows about 35,000 distinct CDR3 sequences, with 4.5% to 7.5% occurring only once. The specimen was whole blood. These receptors were collected from an adult who was a healthcare worker with PCR-confirmed SARS-CoV-2 infection or an uninfected control (not recorded which). CDR3s include the opening cysteine and the closing phenylalanine or tryptophan. The order of the fields is CDR3 length, J gene, V gene, clone size, CDR3 protein. Expanded clones get a size class; other rows say once, few or many, or leave the size out.

len: 14; j_gene: TRBJ2-3; v_gene: TRBV15; abundance: -; CDR3aa: CATSRGGGADTQYF
len: 14; j_gene: TRBJ1-4; v_gene: TRBV2; abundance: many; CDR3aa: CASRRRTVYEKLFF
len: 13; j_gene: TRBJ1-4; v_gene: TRBV2; abundance: many; CDR3aa: CASSEVPNEKLFF
len: 17; j_gene: TRBJ1-2; v_gene: TRBV10-3; abundance: many; CDR3aa: CAISESGLGVPNYGYTF
len: 14; j_gene: TRBJ2-6; v_gene: TRBV6-4; abundance: many; CDR3aa: CASSEGSGANVLTF
len: 17; j_gene: TRBJ2-3; v_gene: TRBV4-3; abundance: many; CDR3aa: CASSQGLAGGLTDTQYF
len: 15; j_gene: TRBJ2-5; v_gene: TRBV18; abundance: many; CDR3aa: CASKPTVGGQETQYF
len: 14; j_gene: TRBJ2-7; v_gene: TRBV5-1; abundance: many; CDR3aa: CASSRDASSYEQYF
len: 14; j_gene: TRBJ2-1; v_gene: TRBV6-5; abundance: many; CDR3aa: CASSPAGGYNEQFF
len: 16; j_gene: TRBJ1-1; v_gene: TRBV15; abundance: many; CDR3aa: CATSTRAKRVNTEAFF
len: 12; j_gene: TRBJ2-1; v_gene: TRBV7-9; abundance: many; CDR3aa: CASSLKAAEQFF
len: 13; j_gene: TRBJ1-2; v_gene: TRBV2; abundance: many; CDR3aa: CASSAQGSYGYTF
len: 12; j_gene: TRBJ1-2; v_gene: TRBV30; abundance: many; CDR3aa: CAWTTGDYGYTF
len: 15; j_gene: TRBJ1-5; v_gene: TRBV12-3/TRBV12-4; abundance: many; CDR3aa: CASTLTGATGQPQHF
len: 16; j_gene: TRBJ1-1; v_gene: TRBV10-1; abundance: many; CDR3aa: CASSEFDRGRGTEAFF
len: 15; j_gene: TRBJ2-3; v_gene: TRBV20-1; abundance: many; CDR3aa: CSARDPREATDTQYF
len: 15; j_gene: TRBJ2-1; v_gene: TRBV18; abundance: many; CDR3aa: CASSPPGQGDNEQFF
len: 19; j_gene: TRBJ1-3; v_gene: TRBV20-1; abundance: many; CDR3aa: CSARPPGRRPPYSGNTIYF
len: 13; j_gene: TRBJ1-1; v_gene: TRBV13; abundance: many; CDR3aa: CASSLTGILEAFF
len: 18; j_gene: TRBJ1-4; v_gene: TRBV18; abundance: many; CDR3aa: CASSPQMTLPATNEKLFF
len: 15; j_gene: TRBJ1-5; v_gene: TRBV11-2; abundance: many; CDR3aa: CASSLGVAENQPQHF
len: 13; j_gene: TRBJ2-2; v_gene: TRBV4-3; abundance: many; CDR3aa: CASSQVRAGELFF
len: 14; j_gene: TRBJ2-3; v_gene: TRBV5-1; abundance: many; CDR3aa: CASSSAGGGDTQYF
len: 13; j_gene: TRBJ1-1; v_gene: TRBV29-1; abundance: many; CDR3aa: CSVDRAINTEAFF
len: 15; j_gene: TRBJ1-1; v_gene: TRBV6-5; abundance: -; CDR3aa: CASSYGGTLGTEAFF
len: 16; j_gene: TRBJ1-5; v_gene: TRBV28; abundance: few; CDR3aa: CASSLTGALGDQPQHF
len: 13; j_gene: TRBJ2-7; v_gene: TRBV29-1; abundance: medium-sized; CDR3aa: CSVLRDTSYEQYF
len: 14; j_gene: TRBJ2-3; v_gene: TRBV19; abundance: many; CDR3aa: CASSLRQGPDTQYF
len: 16; j_gene: TRBJ2-3; v_gene: TRBV5-4; abundance: once; CDR3aa: CASSLLTGGPTDTQYF
len: 16; j_gene: TRBJ1-3; v_gene: TRBV4-3; abundance: many; CDR3aa: CASSQEVRGSGNTIYF
len: 20; j_gene: TRBJ2-5; v_gene: TRBV11-2; abundance: many; CDR3aa: CASSLGLIPYSGTSGETQYF
len: 16; j_gene: TRBJ2-3; v_gene: TRBV5-6; abundance: many; CDR3aa: CASSPTGRATADTQYF
len: 16; j_gene: TRBJ2-7; v_gene: TRBV12-3/TRBV12-4; abundance: many; CDR3aa: CASSDPRGTSGYEQYF
len: 15; j_gene: TRBJ2-1; v_gene: TRBV5-5; abundance: many; CDR3aa: CASSLETVSYNEQFF
len: 16; j_gene: TRBJ2-4; v_gene: TRBV20-1; abundance: many; CDR3aa: CSAPSPEALAKNIQYF
len: 13; j_gene: TRBJ2-5; v_gene: TRBV19; abundance: medium-sized; CDR3aa: CASSQGGGETQYF
len: 14; j_gene: TRBJ2-7; v_gene: TRBV5-1; abundance: few; CDR3aa: CASSLAGGSYEQYF
len: 16; j_gene: TRBJ2-5; v_gene: TRBV19; abundance: few; CDR3aa: CASTEGASGKRGTQYF
len: 15; j_gene: TRBJ2-1; v_gene: TRBV3-1; abundance: many; CDR3aa: CASSPDGRGRNEQFF
len: 18; j_gene: TRBJ1-5; v_gene: TRBV6-2/TRBV6-3; abundance: few; CDR3aa: CASSPRPPGVRSNQPQHF